The clone carrying this T cell receptor (beta chain) was picked up many times. Antigen specificity is unknown. This specimen belongs to a study of T cells in Graves' hyperthyroidism and ophthalmopathy. Study context: Blood was drawn when the patient was first diagnosed and still untreated.

TCR beta CDR3 region amplification was performed from RNA transcripts. The HTBI primer set served for first-round RT-PCR of the TCR CDR3. In TCRdb, the multiplex PCR reads were re-called with MiXCR into one record per CDR3 protein. The table has around 500,000 distinct CDR3 sequences, less than 25% seen once. Broader study findings: Within blood appeared most thyroid clonotypes that had expanded above 0.001.

The length of the CDR3 is 11 residues. The germline CDR1 and CDR2 sequences are SQVTM and ANQGSEA. V gave up 6 bases and J gave up 8 bases, with 13 bases separating them. The sequence derives from a woman between 70 and 85 years old with Graves' ophthalmopathy. Sequencing input: blood. This rearrangement joins TRBV29-1 to TRBJ1-2; the D is unclear. The CDR3 region is CSVGDLYGYTF. The CDR3 region has the DNA TGCAGCGTCGGGGATTTATACGGCTACACCTTC.